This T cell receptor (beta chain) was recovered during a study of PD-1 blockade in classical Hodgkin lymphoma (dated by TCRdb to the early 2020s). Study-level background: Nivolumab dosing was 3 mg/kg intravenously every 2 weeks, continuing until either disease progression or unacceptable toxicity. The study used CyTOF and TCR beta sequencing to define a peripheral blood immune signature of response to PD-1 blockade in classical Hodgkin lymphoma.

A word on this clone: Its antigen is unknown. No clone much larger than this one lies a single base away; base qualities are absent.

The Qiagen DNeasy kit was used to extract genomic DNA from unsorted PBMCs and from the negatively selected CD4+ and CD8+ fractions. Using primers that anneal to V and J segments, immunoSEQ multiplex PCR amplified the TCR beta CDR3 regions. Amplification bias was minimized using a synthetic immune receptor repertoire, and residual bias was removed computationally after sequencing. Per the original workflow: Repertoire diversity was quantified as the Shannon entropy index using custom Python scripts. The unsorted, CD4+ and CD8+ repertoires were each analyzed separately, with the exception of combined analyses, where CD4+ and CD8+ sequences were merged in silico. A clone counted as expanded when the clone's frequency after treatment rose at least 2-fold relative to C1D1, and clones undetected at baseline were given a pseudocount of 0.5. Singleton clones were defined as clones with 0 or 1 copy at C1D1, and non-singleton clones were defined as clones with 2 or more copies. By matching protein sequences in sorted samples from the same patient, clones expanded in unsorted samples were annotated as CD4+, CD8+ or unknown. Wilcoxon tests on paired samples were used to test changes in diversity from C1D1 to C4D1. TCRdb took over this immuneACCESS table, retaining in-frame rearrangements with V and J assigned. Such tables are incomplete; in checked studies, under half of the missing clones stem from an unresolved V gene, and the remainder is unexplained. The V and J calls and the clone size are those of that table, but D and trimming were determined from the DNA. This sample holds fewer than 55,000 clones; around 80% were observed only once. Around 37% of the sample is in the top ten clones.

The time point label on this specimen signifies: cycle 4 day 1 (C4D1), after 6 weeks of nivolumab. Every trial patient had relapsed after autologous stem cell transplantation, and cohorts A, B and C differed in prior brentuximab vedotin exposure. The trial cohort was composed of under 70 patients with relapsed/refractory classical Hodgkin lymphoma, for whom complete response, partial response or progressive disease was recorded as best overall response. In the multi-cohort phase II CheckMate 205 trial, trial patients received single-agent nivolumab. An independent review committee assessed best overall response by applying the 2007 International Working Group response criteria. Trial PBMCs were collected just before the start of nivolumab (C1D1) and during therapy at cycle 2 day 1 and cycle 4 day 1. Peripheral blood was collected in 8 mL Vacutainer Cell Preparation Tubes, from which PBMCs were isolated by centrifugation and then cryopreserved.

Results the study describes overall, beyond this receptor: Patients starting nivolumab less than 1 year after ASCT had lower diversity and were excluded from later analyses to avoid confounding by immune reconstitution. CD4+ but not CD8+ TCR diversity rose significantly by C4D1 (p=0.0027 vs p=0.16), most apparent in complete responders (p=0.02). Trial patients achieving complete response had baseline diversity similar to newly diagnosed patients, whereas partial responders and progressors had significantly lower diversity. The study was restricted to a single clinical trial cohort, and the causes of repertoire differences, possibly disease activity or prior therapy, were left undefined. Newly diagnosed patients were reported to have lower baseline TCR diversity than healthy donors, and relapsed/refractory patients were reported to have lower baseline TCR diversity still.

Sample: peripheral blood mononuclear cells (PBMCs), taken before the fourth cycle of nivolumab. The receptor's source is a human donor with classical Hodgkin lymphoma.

The DNA sequence is given as TGTGCCAGTAGGTGGGGGGGGAGCACAGATACGCAGTATTTT. Its amino acids are CASRWGGSTDTQYF. The chain links TRBV19 with TRBJ2-3; 7 central nucleotides agree with TRBD2. Germline trimming amounts to 6 bases on V and 0 bases on J, with 3 as the count of junction bases outside the gene matches. The CDR3 runs 14 residues from the cysteine to the phenylalanine. The entry retains the CDR3 DNA only, 42 bases that are in frame from base 1. Via the germline V gene (reference sequence), CDR1 is LNHDA and CDR2 SQIVND.